Listed here are 2 T cell receptor beta chains from one sample, sequenced in a study of blood T cell repertoires in COVID-19. Profiled with immunoSEQ multiplex PCR; TCRdb holds only in-frame clones, not every one. Of over 30,000 clones in the sample, roughly four fifths were seen once. The sequencing sample was made of peripheral blood. Receptors were obtained from a human donor in a cohort sampled during active COVID-19.

A word on this clone: A much larger clone differs from this one at a single base, so this may be a read error. Other DNA sequences within the sample encode an identical CDR3. This sequence joins TRBV3-1 (or the pseudogene TRBV3-2) and TRBJ2-7; maybe TRBD2 (6 bases). The V gene's germline CDR1 is LGHDT and CDR2 YNNKEL (reference sequence). This CDR3 has 13 residues. For the CDR3, the DNA is TGCGCCAGCAGCCATGGGACTTCCTACGAGCAGTACTTC. Translation: CASSHGTSYEQYF.

The chain combines TRBV11-2 with TRBJ2-2; TRBD2 might be the D (5 bases). The germline CDR1 and CDR2 sequences are SGHAT and FQNNGV. With 5 bases removed from V and 0 bases from J, the gap between germline ends came to 13 bases. The CDR3 contains 16 residues. CDR3 DNA sequence: TGTGCCAGCAGCAAAGGACTGTTCGCGAACACCGGGGAGCTGTTTTTT. Protein sequence: CASSKGLFANTGELFF.